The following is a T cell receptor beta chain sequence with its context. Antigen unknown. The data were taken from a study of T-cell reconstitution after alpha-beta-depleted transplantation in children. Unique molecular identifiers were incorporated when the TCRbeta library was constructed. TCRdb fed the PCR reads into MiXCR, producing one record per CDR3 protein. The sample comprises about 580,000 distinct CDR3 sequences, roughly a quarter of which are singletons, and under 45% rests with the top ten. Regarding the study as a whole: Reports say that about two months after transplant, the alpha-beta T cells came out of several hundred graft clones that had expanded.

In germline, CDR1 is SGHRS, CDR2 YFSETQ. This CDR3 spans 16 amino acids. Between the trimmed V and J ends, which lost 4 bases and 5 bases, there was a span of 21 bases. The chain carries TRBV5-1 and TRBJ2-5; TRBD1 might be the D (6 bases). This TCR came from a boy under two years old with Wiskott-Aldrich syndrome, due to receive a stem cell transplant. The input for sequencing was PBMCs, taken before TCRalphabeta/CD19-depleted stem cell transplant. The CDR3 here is CASSPGQNWAGETQYF. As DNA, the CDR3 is TGCGCCAGCAGCCCTGGACAGAATTGGGCAGGGGAGACCCAGTACTTC.